What follows are 22 T cell receptor beta chains derived from one specimen sequenced in a study of early T cells in non-severe SARS-CoV-2 infection. TCRdb analysed the 5' RACE reads with MiXCR anew, one entry per CDR3 protein. The data show about 58,000 distinct CDR3 sequences, around 12% seen once. Material: whole blood. These receptors came from an adult who was a healthcare worker with PCR-confirmed SARS-CoV-2 infection or an uninfected control (not recorded which).

This clonotype was picked up many times. This rearrangement joins TRBV20-1 to TRBJ1-3, with a weak D call TRBD1 (5 bases). Trimming took off 5 bases at V and 2 bases at J, with 10 bases between the two ends. Germline CDR1 is DFQATT and CDR2 is SNEGSKA (reference sequence). The CDR3 sequence is 13 residues long. CDR3 coding DNA: TGCAGTGCTCACGGGGGGGCTGGAAACACCATATATTTT. Its translation: CSAHGGAGNTIYF.

This clonotype was recorded at least ten times. This sequence joins TRBV24-1 and TRBJ2-1, with D hard to call. The germline V gene encodes CDR1 KGHDR and CDR2 SFDVKD. V was trimmed by 4 bases and J by 4 bases, leaving 4 bases between them. The CDR3 covers 12 residues. Here the CDR3 DNA reads TGTGCCACCAGTGACCCGTACAATGAGCAGTTCTTC. This translates into CATSDPYNEQFF.

This clonotype was counted ten times or more. The chain carries TRBV7-2 and TRBJ2-2; 11 nucleotides match TRBD2. The CDR3 length is 16 residues. Trimming cost V 1 base and J 4 bases; bases outside gene matches: 2. CDR1 SGHTA and CDR2 FQGNSA come from the germline V gene. The CDR3 sequence is CASSLVAGGITGELFF. CDR3 DNA sequence: TGTGCCAGCAGCTTAGTAGCGGGAGGGATCACCGGGGAGCTGTTTTTT.

This clonotype occurred a few times. V usage is TRBV7-2 and J usage is TRBJ2-1, with a weak D call TRBD2 (5 bases). V gave up 5 bases and J gave up 3 bases, with 14 bases separating them. The length of the CDR3 is 15 residues. From germline, CDR1 is SGHTA and CDR2 FQGNSA. Here the CDR3 DNA reads TGTGCCAGCAGCCCGGCCACGCGGGTCTACAATGAGCAGTTCTTC. This translates into CASSPATRVYNEQFF.

The J gene is TRBJ1-2, the V gene TRBV3-1; 9 positions agree with TRBD1. The CDR3 extends over 14 amino acids. The J segment lost 6 bases and the V segment lost 3 bases, leaving 5 bases of the junction unmatched. The germline CDR1 and CDR2 sequences are LGHDT and YNNKEL (reference sequence). CDR3 coding DNA: TGTGCCAGCAGCCATACAGGGGGCTTGGATGGCTACACCTTC. Its protein product is CASSHTGGLDGYTF.

This clonotype has only a few counts. This rearrangement joins TRBV27 to TRBJ2-7; 11 positions agree with TRBD2. The CDR3 runs to 13 residues. V lost 7 bases and J lost 7; bases outside the gene matches: 6. The germline V gene encodes CDR1 MNHEY and CDR2 SMNVEV (reference sequence). The CDR3 here is CASMVAGGPEQYF. The CDR3 region has the DNA TGTGCCAGCATGGTAGCGGGAGGGCCAGAGCAGTACTTC.

This clonotype has at least ten counts. This rearrangement joins TRBV9 to TRBJ1-1; the D is unclear. V was trimmed by 4 bases and J by 1 base, leaving 5 bases between them. CDR3 length equals 12 residues. Germline values: CDR1 SGDLS, CDR2 YYNGEE. The CDR3 coding sequence is TGTGCCAGCAGCACAGCGAACACTGAAGCTTTCTTT. Residues: CASSTANTEAFF.

This clonotype was counted at least ten times. This chain uses TRBV7-9 with TRBJ2-2; D possibly corresponds to TRBD2 (5 bases). The CDR3 has 17 residues. Germline CDR1 SEHNR, CDR2 FQNEAQ (reference sequence). V was clipped by 3 bases and J by 6 bases, with 20 bases between them. The CDR3 is CASSFLGTTGMAGELFF. DNA of the CDR3: TGTGCCAGCAGCTTCTTAGGAACAACGGGGATGGCCGGGGAGCTGTTTTTT.

This clonotype was seen many times. The chain carries TRBV7-8 and TRBJ2-7; D not resolved. This CDR3 spans 14 amino acids. V was trimmed by 0 bases and J by 3 bases, leaving 9 bases between them. Germline assignment: CDR1 SGHVS and CDR2 FQNEAQ. DNA for the CDR3: TGTGCCAGCAGCTTAGCCCTTTCGGGCTACGAGCAGTACTTC. Residues: CASSLALSGYEQYF. The variable domain in full, completed from reference TRBV7-8 and TRBJ2-7, reads GAGVSQSPRYKVAKRGQDVALRCDPISGHVSLFWYQQALGQGPEFLTYFQNEAQLDKSGLPSDRFFAERPEGSVSTLKIQRTQQEDSAVYLCASSLALSGYEQYFGPGTRLTVT.

This clonotype was observed at least ten times. V usage is TRBV28 and J usage is TRBJ2-7, with TRBD2 matching over 14 bases. Unmatched junction bases numbered 2, after V lost 3 bases and J lost 4 bases. The CDR3 is 15 amino acids. Per the germline V gene, CDR1 is MDHEN and CDR2 is SYDVKM. In nucleotides, the CDR3 is TGTGCCAGCAGTTTGGGACTAGCGGGAGCTTACGAGCAGTACTTC. This encodes CASSLGLAGAYEQYF.

This clonotype appeared many times. CDR3 nucleotide sequence: TGTGCCAGCAGCTTAAGGCACGATGGTGAAGCTTTCTTT. It specifies CASSLRHDGEAFF. The rearrangement links TRBV7-3 to TRBJ1-1, with D unclear. V was cut by 1 base and J by 7 bases, with 10 bases left in between. The CDR3 runs to 13 residues. Germline CDR1 is SGHTA and CDR2 is FQGTGA.

The sample holds many counts of this clonotype. The J gene is TRBJ2-1, the V gene TRBV11-2; no clear D gene. The CDR3 is 11 residues long. Germline V gene sequence: CDR1 SGHAT, CDR2 FQNNGV. Trimming took off 2 bases at V and 9 bases at J, with 5 bases between the two ends. In nucleotides, the CDR3 is TGTGCCAGCAGCTTACTTAGTGAGCAGTTCTTC. Translation gives CASSLLSEQFF.

The chain has TRBV7-3 and TRBJ2-2; unclear D gene. Germline lookup yields CDR1 SGHTA and CDR2 FQGTGA. This CDR3 contains 15 residues. V dropped 4 bases and J dropped 5 bases, with 14 bases sitting between them. CDR3: CASSSSPTSTGELFF. CDR3 bases: TGTGCCAGCAGCTCTTCACCCACTTCGACCGGGGAGCTGTTTTTT.

This clonotype occurred a few times. V is TRBV20-1 and J is TRBJ1-1, with 10 positions matching TRBD1. V lost 6 bases, J lost 4 bases, and 5 bases stayed unmatched. The germline V gene has CDR1 DFQATT and CDR2 SNEGSKA (reference sequence). The CDR3 has 13 amino acids. CDR3 in DNA: TGCAGTGCCATCCGGGACAGGGGCACTGAAGCTTTCTTT. It is translated as CSAIRDRGTEAFF.

This clonotype was observed at least ten times. This chain uses TRBV7-9 with TRBJ2-1; tentative D call: TRBD1 (6 bases). This CDR3 is 15 amino acids long. Germline loops: CDR1 SEHNR, CDR2 FQNEAQ (reference sequence). Trimming left V 7 bases short and J 5 bases short, with 18 bases between. This CDR3 reads CASKPGDKLDNEQFF. The DNA for the CDR3 is TGTGCCAGCAAACCCGGGGACAAATTGGACAATGAGCAGTTCTTC.

The chain uses TRBV2 and TRBJ2-3; the match to TRBD2 covers 8 bases. V lost 6 bases to trimming and J lost 0 bases; unmatched junction nucleotides: 5. This CDR3 comprises 15 residues. Germline loops: CDR1 SNHLY, CDR2 FYNNEI. The CDR3 here is CASRQRETSTDTQYF. The CDR3 DNA reads TGTGCCAGCAGACAGCGGGAGACTAGCACAGATACGCAGTATTTT.

This clonotype showed up just a few times. The V call is TRBV20-1, the J call TRBJ2-7, with 9 bases that match TRBD2. CDR3 length: 15 residues. With V trimmed by 6 bases and J by 5 bases, 14 bases remained unmatched. Germline V gives CDR1 DFQATT, CDR2 SNEGSKA (reference sequence). In DNA form, the CDR3 reads TGCAGTGCAGACCCTCGAAGGAGCGGGAGGAACGAGCAGTACTTC. This gives the protein CSADPRRSGRNEQYF.

Many counts were recorded for this clonotype. This chain links TRBV28 with TRBJ1-2; D is possibly TRBD1 (5 bases). This CDR3 has 15 residues. V was shortened by 6 bases and J by 6 bases, with 20 bases between the two germline ends. Looked up from germline, CDR1 is MDHEN and CDR2 is SYDVKM. DNA for the CDR3: TGTGCCAGCAGGACCCCGGTCTCTGGAGGGGATGGCTACACCTTC. It yields the protein CASRTPVSGGDGYTF.

This clonotype was found a few times. The V call is TRBV7-2, the J call TRBJ2-1; TRBD2 matches at 11 bases. The junction had 7 bases not matched to a gene; V was cut back by 5 bases and J by 7 bases. Germline V CDR1 and CDR2: SGHTA, FQGNSA. The CDR3 has 15 amino acids. The CDR3 loop reads CASSHSGRATNEQFF. The CDR3 nucleotides read TGTGCCAGCAGCCATAGCGGGAGGGCCACGAATGAGCAGTTCTTC. The full variable domain, with the rest looked up from reference TRBV7-2 and TRBJ2-1, is GAGVSQSPSNKVTEKGKDVELRCDPISGHTALYWYRQSLGQGLEFLIYFQGNSAPDKSGLPSDRFSAERTGGSVSTLTIQRTQQEDSAVYLCASSHSGRATNEQFFGPGTRLTVL.

This clonotype has only a few counts. The rearrangement uses TRBV6-2 or TRBV6-3 and TRBJ2-2; 7 bases map to TRBD2. The CDR3 totals 18 residues. The V gene's germline CDR1 is MNHEY and CDR2 SVGEGT. V was clipped by 2 bases and J by 7 bases; unmatched bases: 16. The CDR3, as DNA: TGTGCCAGCAGTTACCACCCGGCTCTAGCGGAGCGGGTCGGGGAGCTGTTTTTT. This sequence encodes CASSYHPALAERVGELFF.

This clonotype was recorded many times. This chain connects TRBV7-9 to TRBJ2-6; TRBD1 is a possible D gene (5 bases). V lost 2 bases to trimming and J lost 3 bases, with 8 bases between them. This CDR3 spans 15 amino acids. Germline values: CDR1 SEHNR, CDR2 FQNEAQ (reference sequence). CDR3: CASSLRGGGANVLTF. CDR3 DNA: TGTGCCAGCAGCTTAAGGGGCGGTGGGGCCAACGTCCTGACTTTC.

The sample holds many counts of this clonotype. The chain has TRBV11-2 and TRBJ2-7; D might be TRBD1 or TRBD2, each matching 5 bases. The CDR3 covers 13 residues. V was trimmed by 1 base and J by 6 bases, leaving 10 bases between them. In germline, CDR1 is SGHAT, CDR2 FQNNGV. The CDR3 bases are TGTGCCAGCAGCTTAGCCGGGACCCTCGAGCAGTACTTC. This encodes CASSLAGTLEQYF.